This T cell receptor (beta chain) emerged from a study of response to subunit inactivated influenza vaccine. As to this clonotype: Its matching antigen is unknown.

V shed 3 bases and J shed 0 bases, with 8 bases lying between them. There are 14 residues in the CDR3. Germline lookup yields CDR1 KGHSH and CDR2 LQKENI. Findings and limits, study-wide: Authors proposed each seasonal influenza vaccination draws in few new T cells.

TCRdb fed the RT-PCR reads into MiXCR, producing one record per CDR3 protein. The sample includes approximately 680,000 distinct CDR3 sequences, 15% to 17% of them seen just once. The source was PBMCs from blood, collected about 13 days after vaccination. This sequence joins TRBV18 and TRBJ1-1; D not resolved. This TCR was sampled from a man over 45 who received an inactivated influenza vaccine. The DNA of the CDR3 is TGTGCCAGCTCACCCGTGGACCTGAACACTGAAGCTTTCTTT. Amino acids: CASSPVDLNTEAFF.